This T cell receptor beta chain comes out of a study of T cells expressing NK-cell markers. About the research overall: According to the study, TCR beta repertoires originated from sorted CD3+CD56+NKG2C+, CD3+CD56+NKG2C- and CD3+CD56-NKG2C+ T cells.

TCRdb reprocessed the 5' RACE reads, keeping one entry per CDR3 protein, no DNA. The sample data list some 500,000 distinct CDR3 sequences. From germline, CDR1 is MDHEN and CDR2 SYDVKM. This CDR3 has 16 amino acids. The TCR originated in a woman in her forties or fifties in good health. This sequence joins TRBV28 and TRBJ1-5; absent DNA, TCRdb's TRBD1 call cannot be checked. The sequenced sample consisted of blood T cells: a sorted CD56 or NKG2C T cell subset, CD4+ or CD8+ T cells, or bulk PBMC T cells (not recorded which). The CDR3 protein is CATSKGGARSDQPQHF.